This T cell receptor (beta chain) stems from a study of T cell changes during pregnancy in multiple sclerosis. Only a few counts were recorded for this clone. TCRdb's table, derived via immunoSEQ multiplex PCR, lists solely in-frame clones and lacks some. The table has 80,000 to 95,000 clones, 90% to 95% seen once; the top ten hold 1.1%. Germline CDR1 and CDR2: SGHDT and YYEEEE. V lost 1 base and J lost 5, with 18 bases in between. The CDR3 contains 17 residues. The chain links TRBV5-6 to TRBJ2-2; a possible D gene is TRBD1 (5 bases). This clonotype originated in a female donor with multiple sclerosis, enrolled in a pregnancy study. Sequenced here: peripheral blood, sampled in the second trimester of pregnancy. Here the CDR3 DNA reads TGTGCCAGCAGCTTGTACTCCAGGGCTAAGGGAACCGGGGAGCTGTTTTTT. This encodes CASSLYSRAKGTGELFF.